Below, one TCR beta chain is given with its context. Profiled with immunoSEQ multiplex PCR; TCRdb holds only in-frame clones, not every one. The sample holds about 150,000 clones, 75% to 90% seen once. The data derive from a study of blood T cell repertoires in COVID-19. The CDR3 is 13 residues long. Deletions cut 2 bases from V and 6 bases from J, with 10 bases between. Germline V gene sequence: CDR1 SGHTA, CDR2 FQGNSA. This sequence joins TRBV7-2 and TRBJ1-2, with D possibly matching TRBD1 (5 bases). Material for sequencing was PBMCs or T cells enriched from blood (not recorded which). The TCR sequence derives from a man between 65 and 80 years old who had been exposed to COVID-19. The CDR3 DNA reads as TGTGCCAGCAGCTTAAGGGGAATGGATGGCTACACCTTC. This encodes CASSLRGMDGYTF.